These 10 T cell receptor beta chains came from one sample sequenced in a study of T cell responses to AZD1222 COVID-19 vaccine. The data were produced by immunoSEQ multiplex PCR, yet TCRdb's version contains in-frame clones alone and is incomplete. Of roughly 100,000 clones listed, 91% are singletons. The specimen comprised peripheral blood, sampled 28 days after the second AZD1222 dose. The receptors come from an adult who received the AZD1222 COVID-19 vaccine.

The V call is TRBV5-1, the J call TRBJ1-6, with 10 nucleotides matching TRBD1. Germline V gene lookup returns CDR1 SGHRS and CDR2 YFSETQ. This CDR3 contains 16 residues. Trimming took 0 bases from V and 7 from J; bases not matched to a gene: 4. CDR3 DNA: TGCGCCAGCAGCTTGGGACAGGGGGCGAGGAATTCACCCCTCCACTTT. Protein sequence: CASSLGQGARNSPLHF. Drawing the rest from reference TRBV5-1 and TRBJ1-6, the complete variable domain is KAGVTQTPRYLIKTRGQQVTLSCSPISGHRSVSWYQQTPGQGLQFLFEYFSETQRNKGNFPGRFSGRQFSNSRSEMNVSTLELGDSALYLCASSLGQGARNSPLHFGNGTRLTVT.

The chain joins TRBV7-9 to TRBJ2-2; 10 bases are a match to TRBD1. Germline V gene data show CDR1 as SEHNR and CDR2 as FQNEAQ (reference sequence). Trimming at V came to 5 bases and at J to 7 bases, leaving 7 bases not matched to a gene. The CDR3 is 15 amino acids. This CDR3 is CASSRGTGVIGELFF. The CDR3 nucleotides are TGTGCCAGCAGCCGTGGGACAGGGGTGATCGGGGAGCTGTTTTTT. Full variable domain (remainder filled in from reference TRBV7-9 and TRBJ2-2): DTGVSQNPRHKITKRGQNVTFRCDPISEHNRLYWYRQTLGQGPEFLTYFQNEAQLEKSRLLSDRFSAERPKGSFSTLEIQRTEQGDSAMYLCASSRGTGVIGELFFGEGSRLTVL.

Written as DNA, the CDR3 is TGTGCCAGCAGCGCCGGGACAGGCGTCTACGAGCAGTACTTC. Translation gives CASSAGTGVYEQYF. The V gene is TRBV7-2, the J gene TRBJ2-7; 8 bases match TRBD1. The CDR3 contains 14 residues. Germline trimming cut 5 bases from V and 3 bases from J; bases unmatched to any gene: 6. Germline lookup yields CDR1 SGHTA and CDR2 FQGNSA.

This clone has just one count. The rearrangement joins TRBV18 to TRBJ1-1, with TRBD1 matching over 9 bases. Germline V gene data show CDR1 as KGHSH and CDR2 as LQKENI. With 6 bases clipped from V and 2 bases from J, the junction kept 7 bases outside the gene matches. There are 15 residues in the CDR3. CDR3 coding DNA: TGTGCCAGCTCGGTTAAGGACAGGGGAAACACTGAAGCTTTCTTT. Translation gives CASSVKDRGNTEAFF.

The V call is TRBV28, the J call TRBJ2-7; 10 bases are a match to TRBD1. This CDR3 region has 15 residues. The ends lost 2 bases at V and 2 bases at J; junction bases unmatched: 3. Per germline, CDR1 MDHEN and CDR2 SYDVKM. Here the CDR3 DNA reads TGTGCCAGCAGTTTAGGGACAGGGGCTCCCTACGAGCAGTACTTC. This gives the protein CASSLGTGAPYEQYF.

This clone has only a few counts. This sequence joins TRBV7-9 and TRBJ1-1; D may be TRBD1 (6 bases). V was cut by 8 bases and J by 2 bases, with 18 bases left in between. Germline-derived CDR1 and CDR2 are SEHNR and FQNEAQ (reference sequence). CDR3 length: 15 amino acids. CDR3: CASQGDTRPNTEAFF. CDR3 DNA sequence: TGTGCCAGCCAAGGGGACACGAGGCCAAACACTGAAGCTTTCTTT.

V usage is TRBV10-3 and J usage is TRBJ1-6; D perhaps matches TRBD1 (6 bases). Germline V lookup: CDR1 ENHRY, CDR2 SYGVKD. Trimming shortened V by 6 bases and J by 8 bases, and 11 bases separated the two germline ends. The CDR3 spans 13 residues. For the CDR3, the DNA is TGTGCCATCAGCCAGGGGTTAGATTCACCCCTCCACTTT. As protein: CAISQGLDSPLHF.

The genes are TRBV24-1 and TRBJ2-5; maybe TRBD1 (6 bases). Trimming took off 3 bases at V and 2 bases at J, with 9 bases between the two ends. Germline-derived CDR1 and CDR2 are KGHDR and SFDVKD. This CDR3 comprises 14 residues. The CDR3 loop is CATSDEGTQETQYF. As DNA, the CDR3 is TGTGCCACCAGTGATGAGGGGACACAAGAGACCCAGTACTTC.

The chain employs TRBV27 and TRBJ1-5; tentative D call: TRBD1 (5 bases). In germline, CDR1 is MNHEY, CDR2 SMNVEV (reference sequence). There are 12 residues in the CDR3. V was trimmed by 8 bases and J by 5 bases, leaving 10 bases between them. Here the CDR3 DNA reads TGTGCCAGCGGACGAGGGGATCAGCCCCAGCATTTT. Its protein product is CASGRGDQPQHF.

The chain joins TRBV7-8 to TRBJ1-1; D is perhaps TRBD1 (5 bases). This CDR3 is 18 amino acids long. Germline CDR1 is SGHVS and CDR2 is FQNEAQ. V was pared by 6 bases and J by 4 bases, with 27 bases between. CDR3: CASSPFSVRRGVGTEAFF. CDR3 sequence (DNA): TGTGCCAGCAGTCCTTTCTCTGTACGGCGGGGGGTGGGCACTGAAGCTTTCTTT.